This entry lists 5 T cell receptor beta chains sequenced from one sample in a study of blood T cell repertoires in COVID-19 (TCRdb year 2020). The method was the immunoSEQ multiplex PCR assay. The table was pulled from immuneACCESS by TCRdb, which kept in-frame rearrangements only. Such tables lose some clones; where checked, under half of the loss comes from unresolved V genes, and the rest has no known cause. This sample comprises 110,000 to 150,000 clones, approximately 85% of them detected only once. The ten largest clones capture about 4% of the sample. Material: peripheral blood. The receptors originated from a woman of 80 years or more with acute or convalescent COVID-19.

The rearrangement links TRBV28 to TRBJ2-3; D gene unclear. The CDR3 runs to 16 residues. Germline CDR1 and CDR2: MDHEN and SYDVKM. V was shortened by 1 base and J by 0 bases, with 11 bases between the two germline ends. Here the CDR3 reads CASSLSETPSTDTQYF. In DNA form, the CDR3 reads TGTGCCAGCAGTTTATCCGAGACACCTAGCACAGATACGCAGTATTTT.

The chain employs TRBV7-2 and TRBJ1-6; maybe TRBD1 (5 bases). The V end lost 1 base, the J end lost 7 bases, and 11 bases lay between the germline ends. Per germline, CDR1 SGHTA and CDR2 FQGNSA. This CDR3 has 15 residues. Here the CDR3 DNA reads TGTGCCAGCAGCTTAGTCGCAGGGTTCAATTCACCCCTCCACTTT. This translates into CASSLVAGFNSPLHF.

The chain uses TRBV5-5 and TRBJ1-1, with a weak D call TRBD1 (5 bases). This CDR3 has 14 residues. Trimming shortened V by 7 bases and J by 3 bases, and 16 bases separated the two germline ends. Germline V gives CDR1 SGHKS, CDR2 YYEKEE (reference sequence). The CDR3 loop reads CASSHRGVYTEAFF. CDR3 nucleotides: TGTGCCAGCTCACACCGGGGGGTTTACACTGAAGCTTTCTTT.

The rearrangement uses TRBV12-3 or TRBV12-4 and TRBJ1-4; D gene ambiguous. V dropped 8 bases and J dropped 8 bases, with 15 bases sitting between them. The CDR3 totals 13 residues. The chain's CDR3 is CASGSWAEEKLFF. The CDR3 DNA reads TGTGCCAGCGGATCGTGGGCAGAAGAAAAACTGTTTTTT.

The rearrangement uses TRBV3-1 (or the pseudogene TRBV3-2) and TRBJ2-5; TRBD2 matches 14 bases. CDR3 length: 18 amino acids. The V and J ends lost 5 bases and 1 base, in that order; junction bases with no gene match: 9. The germline CDR1 and CDR2 sequences are LGHDT and YNNKEL (reference sequence). CDR3 amino acids: CASSSSGTSGGTQETQYF. CDR3 nucleotide sequence: TGTGCCAGCAGCTCTTCCGGGACTAGCGGGGGAACCCAAGAGACCCAGTACTTC.